This T cell receptor beta chain comes out of a study of T cells in women clearing cervical HPV infection. Libraries were prepared by immunoSEQ multiplex PCR; TCRdb keeps only in-frame clonotypes and omits some of them. Here the sample table reports about 23,000 clones. Sequences were obtained from blood buffy coat. The sequence came from a woman between 18 and 70 years old with a cervical HPV16 infection that either progressed to CIN3+ or cleared (not recorded which).

This CDR3 reads CASSTEPWTGKLPHYGQYF. Incomplete CDR3 DNA: TGTGCCAGTAGTACAGAACCCTGGACAGGAAAGCTTCCTCACTATGGT. The rearrangement links TRBV19 to TRBJ2-4; 7 bases are shared with TRBD1. From the germline J gene comes the end of the CDR3, since the read stops 3 residues before it. From germline, CDR1 is LNHDA and CDR2 SQIVND (reference sequence). The CDR3 has 19 residues. The whole variable domain, remainder taken from reference TRBV19 and TRBJ2-4, is DGGITQSPKYLFRKEGQNVTLSCEQNLNHDAMYWYRQDPGQGLRLIYYSQIVNDFQKGDIAEGYSVSREKKESFPLTVTSAQKNPTAFYLCASSTEPWTGKLPHYGQYFGAGTRLSVL.